This T cell receptor (beta chain) appears in the sequencing data of a study of blood T cell repertoires in COVID-19. In the study overall: There were acute and convalescent COVID-19 samples, and they came from the United States, Italy and Spain. In each case, the material was cDNA or gDNA derived from T cells, B-cell-depleted T cells, or PBMCs.

This clone was seen only once. V lost 2 bases, J lost 8 bases, and 10 bases stayed unmatched. This CDR3 region has 16 residues. The germline CDR1 and CDR2 sequences are SGHTA and FQGNSA. In the authors' workflow: Reference gene primer amplification gave nucleated cell count estimates. The table came from immunoSEQ multiplex PCR; TCRdb's copy has only in-frame clones and leaves some out. The V and J calls and the clone size are those of that table, but D and trimming were determined from the DNA. The sample records about 280,000 clones, 88% being singletons. The gene calls are TRBV7-2 and TRBJ2-1; TRBD2 aligns across 9 bases. Input material: peripheral blood. The receptor comes from a young man with active or convalescent COVID-19. The CDR3 DNA reads as TGTGCCAGCAGCTTAACGTCTAGCGGGGCTGGGGATGAGCAGTTCTTC. It codes for CASSLTSSGAGDEQFF.